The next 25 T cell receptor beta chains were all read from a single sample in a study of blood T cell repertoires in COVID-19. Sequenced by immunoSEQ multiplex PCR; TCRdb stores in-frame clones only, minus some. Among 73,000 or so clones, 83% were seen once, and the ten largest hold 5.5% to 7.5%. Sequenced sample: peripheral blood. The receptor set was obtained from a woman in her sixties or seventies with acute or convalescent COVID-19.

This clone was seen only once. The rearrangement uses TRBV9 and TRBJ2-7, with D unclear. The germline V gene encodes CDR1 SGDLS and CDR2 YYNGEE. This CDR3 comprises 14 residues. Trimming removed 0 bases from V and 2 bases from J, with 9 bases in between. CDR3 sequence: CASSVGLGPYEQYF. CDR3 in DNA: TGTGCCAGCAGCGTAGGTCTTGGGCCCTACGAGCAGTACTTC. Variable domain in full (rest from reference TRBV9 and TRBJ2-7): DSGVTQTPKHLITATGQRVTLRCSPRSGDLSVYWYQQSLDQGLQFLIQYYNGEERAKGNILERFSAQQFPDLHSELNLSSLELGDSALYFCASSVGLGPYEQYFGPGTRLTVT.

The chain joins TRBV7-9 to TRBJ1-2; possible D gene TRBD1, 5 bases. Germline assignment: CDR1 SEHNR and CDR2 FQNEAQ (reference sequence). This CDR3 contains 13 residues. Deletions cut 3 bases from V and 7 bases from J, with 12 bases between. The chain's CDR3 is CASSFREGVGYTF. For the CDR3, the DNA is TGTGCCAGCAGCTTCAGGGAGGGAGTTGGCTACACCTTC. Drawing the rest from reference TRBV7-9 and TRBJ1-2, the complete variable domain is DTGVSQNPRHKITKRGQNVTFRCDPISEHNRLYWYRQTLGQGPEFLTYFQNEAQLEKSRLLSDRFSAERPKGSFSTLEIQRTEQGDSAMYLCASSFREGVGYTFGSGTRLTVV.

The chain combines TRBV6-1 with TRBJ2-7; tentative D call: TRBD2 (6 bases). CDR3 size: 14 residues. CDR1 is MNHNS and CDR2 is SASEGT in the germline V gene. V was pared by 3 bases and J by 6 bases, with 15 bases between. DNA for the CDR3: TGTGCCAGCAGTGATGGGGGTAGCGGCCGCGAGCAGTACTTC. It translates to CASSDGGSGREQYF.

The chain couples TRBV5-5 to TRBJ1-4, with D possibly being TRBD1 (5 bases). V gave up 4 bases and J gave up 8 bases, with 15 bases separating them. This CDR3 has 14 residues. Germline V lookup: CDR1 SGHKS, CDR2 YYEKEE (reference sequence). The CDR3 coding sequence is TGTGCCAGCAGCCTCCCAGACAGAAGGGAAAAACTGTTTTTT. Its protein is CASSLPDRREKLFF. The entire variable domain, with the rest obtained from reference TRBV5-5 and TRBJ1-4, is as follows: DAGVTQSPTHLIKTRGQQVTLRCSPISGHKSVSWYQQVLGQGPQFIFQYYEKEERGRGNFPDRFSARQFPNYSSELNVNALLLGDSALYLCASSLPDRREKLFFGSGTQLSVL.

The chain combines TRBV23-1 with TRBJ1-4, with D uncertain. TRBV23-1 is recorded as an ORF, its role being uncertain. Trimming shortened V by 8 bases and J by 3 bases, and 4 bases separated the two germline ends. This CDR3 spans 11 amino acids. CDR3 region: CASFANEKLFF. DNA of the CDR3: TGCGCCAGCTTCGCTAATGAAAAACTGTTTTTT.

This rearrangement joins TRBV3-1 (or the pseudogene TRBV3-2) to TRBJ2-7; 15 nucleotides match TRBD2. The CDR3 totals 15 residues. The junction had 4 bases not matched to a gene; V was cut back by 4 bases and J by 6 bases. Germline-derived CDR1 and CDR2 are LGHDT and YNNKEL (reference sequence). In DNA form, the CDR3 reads TGTGCCAGCAGCCGCGGACTAGCGGGGGGGCCCGAGCAGTACTTC. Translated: CASSRGLAGGPEQYF.

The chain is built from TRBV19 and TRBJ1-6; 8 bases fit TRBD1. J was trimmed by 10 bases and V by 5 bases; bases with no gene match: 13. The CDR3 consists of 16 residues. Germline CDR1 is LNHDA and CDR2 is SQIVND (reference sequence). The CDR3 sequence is CASSYAQGQGSSPLHF. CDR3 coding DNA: TGTGCCAGTAGTTACGCACAAGGACAGGGCTCCTCACCCCTCCACTTT.

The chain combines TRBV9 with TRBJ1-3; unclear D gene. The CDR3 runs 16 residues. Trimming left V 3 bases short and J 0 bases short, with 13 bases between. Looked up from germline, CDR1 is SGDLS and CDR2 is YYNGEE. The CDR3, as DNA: TGTGCCAGCAGCGCCCTGGGCCCTTCCTCTGGAAACACCATATATTTT. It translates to CASSALGPSSGNTIYF.

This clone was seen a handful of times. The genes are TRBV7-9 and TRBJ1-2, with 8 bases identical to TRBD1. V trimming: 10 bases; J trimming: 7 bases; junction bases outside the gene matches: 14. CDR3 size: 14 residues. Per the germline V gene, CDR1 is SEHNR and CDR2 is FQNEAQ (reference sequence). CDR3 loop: CATWGAGGESGYTF. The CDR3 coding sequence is TGTGCCACCTGGGGTGCAGGGGGCGAAAGTGGCTACACCTTC.

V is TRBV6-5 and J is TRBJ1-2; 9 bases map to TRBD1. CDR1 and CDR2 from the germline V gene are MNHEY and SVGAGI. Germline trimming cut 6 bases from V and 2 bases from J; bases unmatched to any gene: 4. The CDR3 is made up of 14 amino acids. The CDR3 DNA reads TGTGCCAGCAGGGGGACAGGGTTAAACTATGGCTACACCTTC. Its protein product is CASRGTGLNYGYTF.

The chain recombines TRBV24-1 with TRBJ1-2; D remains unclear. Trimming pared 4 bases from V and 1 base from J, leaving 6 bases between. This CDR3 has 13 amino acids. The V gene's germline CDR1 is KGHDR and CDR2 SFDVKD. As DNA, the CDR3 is TGTGCCACCAGTGAAGGAGTTAACTATGGCTACACCTTC. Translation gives CATSEGVNYGYTF.

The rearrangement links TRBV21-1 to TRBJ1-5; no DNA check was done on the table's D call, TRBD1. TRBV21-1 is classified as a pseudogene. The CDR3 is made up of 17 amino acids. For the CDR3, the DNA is TGTGCCAGCAGCAAAGGGGGCAGGGTCCATAGCAATCAGCCCCAGCATTTT. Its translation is CASSKGGRVHSNQPQHF.

CDR3 loop: CASSPTGEKSEKLFF. CDR3 DNA: TGTGCCAGCAGCCCAACAGGGGAAAAGAGCGAAAAACTGTTTTTT. This chain joins TRBV3-1 (or the pseudogene TRBV3-2) and TRBJ1-4; 7 bases are shared with TRBD1. Germline loops: CDR1 LGHDT, CDR2 YNNKEL (reference sequence). J lost 8 bases, V lost 4 bases, and 10 bases had no gene match. The CDR3 has 15 amino acids.

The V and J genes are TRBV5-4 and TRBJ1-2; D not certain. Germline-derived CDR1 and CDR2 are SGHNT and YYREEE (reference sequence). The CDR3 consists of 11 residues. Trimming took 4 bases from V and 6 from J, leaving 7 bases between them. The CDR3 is CASSNGDGYTF. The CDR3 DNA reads TGTGCCAGCAGCAATGGAGATGGCTACACCTTC.

The CDR3, as DNA: TGTGCCAGCAGCCAAGAATTTCAGGAAAATCAGCCCCAGCATTTT. This encodes CASSQEFQENQPQHF. The rearrangement uses TRBV3-1 (or the pseudogene TRBV3-2) and TRBJ1-5; no firm D call. This CDR3 region has 15 residues. The V and J ends lost 0 bases and 4 bases respectively, with 10 bases between them. Germline V gene sequence: CDR1 LGHDT, CDR2 YNNKEL (reference sequence).

For the CDR3, the DNA is TGTGCCAGCAGTTTATCAGGGGACTACTACGAGCAGTACTTC. Its protein is CASSLSGDYYEQYF. The rearrangement joins TRBV27 to TRBJ2-7; 7 bases are shared with TRBD2. Germline V lookup: CDR1 MNHEY, CDR2 SMNVEV (reference sequence). The CDR3 spans 14 residues. V lost 0 bases and J lost 3; bases outside the gene matches: 2.

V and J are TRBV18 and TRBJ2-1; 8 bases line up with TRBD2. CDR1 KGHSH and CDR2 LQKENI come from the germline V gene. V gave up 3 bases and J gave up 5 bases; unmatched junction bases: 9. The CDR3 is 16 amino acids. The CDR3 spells CASSPRSSGANNEQFF. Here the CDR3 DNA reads TGTGCCAGCTCACCGAGGAGTAGCGGGGCCAACAATGAGCAGTTCTTC.

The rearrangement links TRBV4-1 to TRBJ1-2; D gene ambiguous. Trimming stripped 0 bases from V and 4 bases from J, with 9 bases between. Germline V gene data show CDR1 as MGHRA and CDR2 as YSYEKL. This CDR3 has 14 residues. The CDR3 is CASSQERTGYGYTF. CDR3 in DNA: TGCGCCAGCAGCCAAGAACGTACCGGCTATGGCTACACCTTC.

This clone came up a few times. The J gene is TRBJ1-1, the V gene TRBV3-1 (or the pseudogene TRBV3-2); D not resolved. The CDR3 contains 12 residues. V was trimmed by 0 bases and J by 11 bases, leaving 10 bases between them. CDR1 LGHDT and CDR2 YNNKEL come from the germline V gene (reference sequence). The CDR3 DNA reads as TGTGCCAGCAGCCAAGAATCGGGTCGCGCTTTCTTT. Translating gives CASSQESGRAFF.

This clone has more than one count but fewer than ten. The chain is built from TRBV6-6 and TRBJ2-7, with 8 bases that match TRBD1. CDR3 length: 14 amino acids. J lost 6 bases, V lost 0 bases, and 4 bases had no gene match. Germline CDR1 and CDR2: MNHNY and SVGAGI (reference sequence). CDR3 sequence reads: CASSYSAGGGEQYF. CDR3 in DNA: TGTGCCAGCAGTTACTCGGCAGGGGGCGGCGAGCAGTACTTC.

CDR3 DNA sequence: TGTGCCAGCAGTATAGAGGGCCCCCTGAGGACCGGGGAGCTGTTTTTT. Translating gives CASSIEGPLRTGELFF. V usage is TRBV27 and J usage is TRBJ2-2, with TRBD2 as a possible D gene (5 bases). V gave up 5 bases and J gave up 5 bases, with 18 bases separating them. CDR1 and CDR2 (germline): MNHEY, SMNVEV (reference sequence). The CDR3 runs 16 residues.

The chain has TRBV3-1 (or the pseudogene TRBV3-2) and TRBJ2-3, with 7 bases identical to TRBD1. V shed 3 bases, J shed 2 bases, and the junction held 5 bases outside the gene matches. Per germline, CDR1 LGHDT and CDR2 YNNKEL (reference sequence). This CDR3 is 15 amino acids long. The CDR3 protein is CASSHMRGPTDTQYF. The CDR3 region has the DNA TGTGCCAGCAGCCACATGAGGGGGCCCACAGATACGCAGTATTTT.

In DNA, the CDR3 is TGTGCCAGTAGTATTGAAGCCTCCTACGAGCAGTACTTC. This encodes CASSIEASYEQYF. The V call is TRBV19, the J call TRBJ2-7; D remains ambiguous. The length of the CDR3 is 13 residues. Germline V lookup: CDR1 LNHDA, CDR2 SQIVND (reference sequence). The V and J ends lost 3 bases and 0 bases respectively, with 6 bases between them.

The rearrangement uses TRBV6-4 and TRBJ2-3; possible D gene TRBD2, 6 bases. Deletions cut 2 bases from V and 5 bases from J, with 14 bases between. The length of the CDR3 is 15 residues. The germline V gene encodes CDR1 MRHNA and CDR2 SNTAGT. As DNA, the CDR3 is TGTGCCAGCAGTGACAATCCGGGGGAAAGAGATACGCAGTATTTT. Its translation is CASSDNPGERDTQYF.

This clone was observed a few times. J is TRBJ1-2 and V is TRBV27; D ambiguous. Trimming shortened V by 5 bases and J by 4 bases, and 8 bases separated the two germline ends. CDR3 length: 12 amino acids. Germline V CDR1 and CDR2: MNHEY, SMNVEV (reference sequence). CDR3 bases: TGTGCCAGCAGTCTAAACGGCTATGGCTACACCTTC. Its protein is CASSLNGYGYTF.